This TCR beta chain was profiled in a study of vaccination and CD4 T cells after COVID-19. Study background: Diagnosis preceded the drawing of post-COVID samples by a median roughly 93 days (range 35 to 161).

With the Oncomine TCR Beta short-read assay, DNA from cultured CD4+ T cells was sequenced. TCRdb processed the PCR reads anew with MiXCR; each CDR3 protein has one entry. Here the sample spans 4,000 to 6,000 distinct CDR3 sequences, around 40% being singletons. Points from the study as a whole: Median SARS-CoV-2-reactive clonotype numbers rose nonsignificantly, about 21 to 38.

The treatment: roughly 11-day PBMC culture with coronavirus spike peptide pools or control peptides (ViraFEST assay). Prior to the COVID-19 pandemic (2011-2018), the unexposed donor's CD4+ T cells were collected. Losses at the gene ends were 3 bases for V and 6 bases for J; bases not matched to a gene: 6. Germline V gene data show CDR1 as SGHDT and CDR2 as YYEEEE. The CDR3 sequence is 14 residues long. Regarding this clonotype: Its antigen is currently unknown.

The specimen was CD4+ T cells from blood, cultured in vitro. This chain joins TRBV5-6 and TRBJ1-2; 9 nucleotides match TRBD1. The TCR was taken from a human donor in good health. The CDR3 here is CASSSPGQGDGYTF. The CDR3 DNA reads as TGTGCCAGCAGCTCTCCGGGACAGGGCGATGGCTACACCTTC.